This T cell receptor (beta chain) was profiled in a study of cytomegalovirus exposure and HLA in healthy donors. Study in general: As an earlier analysis found, around 190 million T cells yielded 100 million to 130 million unique TCR beta sequences. General study findings and limits: Across donors, sequencing depth was assumed by presence/absence analyses to be roughly uniform. Previous analysis showed most TCR beta V segments were productive about 90% or about 30% of the time. One cluster of highly shared sequence variants probably arose as a sequencing artifact.

Germline V gene data show CDR1 as SGHTA and CDR2 as FQGTGA. V lost 2 bases, J lost 4 bases, and 4 bases stayed unmatched. The CDR3 covers 15 residues. It was with 60 Vbeta and 13 Jbeta primers that the PCR ran. Only in-frame clones appear in the TCRdb table, and some are missing; sequencing was by immunoSEQ multiplex PCR. Of 110,000 to 150,000 clones in the sample, roughly 70% were seen once. Concerning this clone itself: Its specificity is not known. The sample carries other DNA sequences with the same CDR3.

The specimen was PBMCs. The J gene is TRBJ2-1, the V gene TRBV7-3; TRBD2 agrees at 8 bases. This TCR was recovered from a man younger than 35 in good health and CMV-seropositive. CDR3 nucleotides: TGTGCCAGCAGCTTATTAGCGGGGCTATACAATGAGCAGTTCTTC. It codes for CASSLLAGLYNEQFF.